This T cell receptor beta chain is drawn from a study of response to subunit inactivated influenza vaccine. In the case of this clonotype: Its antigen is not identified.

Broader study findings: Authors proposed each seasonal influenza vaccination draws in few new T cells.

TCRdb passed the RT-PCR reads through MiXCR, listing each CDR3 protein once. The sample has hundreds of thousands of distinct CDR3 sequences, approximately 17% seen once; the top ten hold approximately 11%. The sample here was PBMCs from blood, taken 5 days after vaccination. The sequence came from a man aged 50-59 years who received an inactivated influenza vaccine.

The CDR3 DNA is TGCAGTGCTAGTTCCGGCGGGGGGGCGGGCAACAGAGAGACCCAGTACTTC. Translated: CSASSGGGAGNRETQYF. The chain has TRBV20-1 and TRBJ2-5; 9 bases agree with TRBD2. The CDR3 length is 17 residues. The ends lost 3 bases at V and 4 bases at J; junction bases unmatched: 15. Germline-derived CDR1 and CDR2 are DFQATT and SNEGSKA (reference sequence).